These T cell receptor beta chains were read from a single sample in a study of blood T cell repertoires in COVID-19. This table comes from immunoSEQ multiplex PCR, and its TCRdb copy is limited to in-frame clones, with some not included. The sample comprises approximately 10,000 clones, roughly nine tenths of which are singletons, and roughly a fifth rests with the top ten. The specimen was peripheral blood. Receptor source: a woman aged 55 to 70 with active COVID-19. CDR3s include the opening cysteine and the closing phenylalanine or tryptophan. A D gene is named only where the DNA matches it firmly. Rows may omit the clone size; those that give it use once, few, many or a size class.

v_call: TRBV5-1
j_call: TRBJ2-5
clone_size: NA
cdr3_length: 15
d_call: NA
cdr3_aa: CASSLQGGVQETQYF
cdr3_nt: TGCGCCAGCAGCTTGCAAGGCGGGGTCCAAGAGACCCAGTACTTC

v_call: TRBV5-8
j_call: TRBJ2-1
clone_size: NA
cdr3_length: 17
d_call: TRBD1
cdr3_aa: CASSHTTGGGTTSEQFF
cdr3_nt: TGTGCCAGCAGCCATACGACAGGGGGCGGTACTACAAGTGAGCAGTTCTTC

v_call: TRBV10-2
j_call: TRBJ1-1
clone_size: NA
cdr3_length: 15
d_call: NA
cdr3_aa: CASSDPWRENTEAFF
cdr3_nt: TGCGCCAGCAGCGACCCCTGGAGGGAGAACACTGAAGCTTTCTTT

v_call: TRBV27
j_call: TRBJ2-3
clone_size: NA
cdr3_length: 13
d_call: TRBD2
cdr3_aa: CASQRGVTDTQYF
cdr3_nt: TGTGCTAGTCAGCGGGGTGTCACAGATACGCAGTATTTT

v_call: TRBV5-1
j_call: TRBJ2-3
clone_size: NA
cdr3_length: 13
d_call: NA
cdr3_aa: CASTPERPDTQYF
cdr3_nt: TGCGCCAGCACCCCAGAGAGGCCAGATACGCAGTATTTT

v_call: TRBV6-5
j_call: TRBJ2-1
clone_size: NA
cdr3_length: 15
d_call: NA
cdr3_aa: CASSPGHRLYNEQFF
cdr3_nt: TGTGCCAGCAGCCCAGGACACCGGCTCTACAATGAGCAGTTCTTC

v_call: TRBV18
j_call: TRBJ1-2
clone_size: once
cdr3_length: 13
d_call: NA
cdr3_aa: CASSPDSSGGYTF
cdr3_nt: TGTGCCAGCTCACCGGACAGTTCTGGTGGCTACACCTTC

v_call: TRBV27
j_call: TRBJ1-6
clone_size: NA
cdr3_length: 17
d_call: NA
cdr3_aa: CASSLKPYLDTNSPLHF
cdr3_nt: TGTGCCAGCAGTTTAAAACCCTATTTAGACACTAATTCACCCCTCCACTTT

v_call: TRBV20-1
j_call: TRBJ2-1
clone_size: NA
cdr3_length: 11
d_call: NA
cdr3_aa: CSAPDWNEQFF
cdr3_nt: TGCAGTGCCCCGGACTGGAATGAGCAGTTCTTC

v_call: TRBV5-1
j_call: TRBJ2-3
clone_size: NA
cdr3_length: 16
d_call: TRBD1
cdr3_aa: CASSLGQGAMTDTQYF
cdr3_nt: TGCGCCAGCAGCTTGGGACAGGGGGCGATGACAGATACGCAGTATTTT

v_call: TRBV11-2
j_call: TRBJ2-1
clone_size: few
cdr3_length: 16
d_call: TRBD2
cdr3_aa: CASSLDGASGSNEQFF
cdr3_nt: TGTGCCAGCAGCTTAGATGGGGCTAGCGGGAGCAATGAGCAGTTCTTC

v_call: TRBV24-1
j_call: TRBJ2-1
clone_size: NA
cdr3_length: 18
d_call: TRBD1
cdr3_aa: CATSDYGTGRVSYNEQFF
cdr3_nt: TGTGCCACCAGTGATTATGGGACAGGGCGGGTGTCCTACAATGAGCAGTTCTTC

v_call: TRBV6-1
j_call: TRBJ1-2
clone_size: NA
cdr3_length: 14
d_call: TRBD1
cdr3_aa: CASSEGDREGGYTF
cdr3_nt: TGTGCCAGCAGTGAAGGGGACAGGGAAGGCGGCTACACCTTC

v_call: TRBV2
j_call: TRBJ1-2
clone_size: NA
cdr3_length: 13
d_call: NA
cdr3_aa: CASSPGTFYGYTF
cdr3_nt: TGTGCCAGCAGCCCCGGGACATTTTATGGCTACACCTTC

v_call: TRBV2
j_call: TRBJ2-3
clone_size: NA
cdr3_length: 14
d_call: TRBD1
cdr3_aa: CASDRGLGTDTQYF
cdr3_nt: TGTGCCAGCGACAGGGGGCTCGGCACAGATACGCAGTATTTT

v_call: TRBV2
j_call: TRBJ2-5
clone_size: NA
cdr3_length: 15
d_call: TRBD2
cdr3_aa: CASSPLAGIAETQYF
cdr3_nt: TGTGCCAGCAGCCCCCTAGCGGGAATAGCTGAGACCCAGTACTTC

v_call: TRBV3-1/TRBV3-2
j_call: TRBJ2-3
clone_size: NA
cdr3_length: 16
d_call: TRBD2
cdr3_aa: CASSQVRGGSTDTQYF
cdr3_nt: TGTGCCAGCAGCCAAGTCCGGGGGGGCAGCACAGATACGCAGTATTTT

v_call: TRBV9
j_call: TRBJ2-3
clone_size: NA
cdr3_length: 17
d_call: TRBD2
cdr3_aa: CASSVVPSGRGADTQYF
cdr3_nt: TGTGCCAGCAGCGTAGTTCCTAGCGGGAGAGGTGCAGATACGCAGTATTTT

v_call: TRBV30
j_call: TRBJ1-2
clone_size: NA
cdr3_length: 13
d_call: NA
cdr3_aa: CARGGGASYGYTF
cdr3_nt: TGTGCCAGAGGGGGAGGGGCTAGCTATGGCTACACCTTC

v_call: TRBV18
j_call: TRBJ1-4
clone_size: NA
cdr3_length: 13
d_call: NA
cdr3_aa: CASSFGSNEKLFF
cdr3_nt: TGTGCCAGCTCATTCGGGAGCAATGAAAAACTGTTTTTT

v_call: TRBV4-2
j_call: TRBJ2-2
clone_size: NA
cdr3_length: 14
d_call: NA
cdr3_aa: CASSSEGVIGELFF
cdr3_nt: TGTGCCAGCAGCTCTGAAGGGGTGATCGGGGAGCTGTTTTTT

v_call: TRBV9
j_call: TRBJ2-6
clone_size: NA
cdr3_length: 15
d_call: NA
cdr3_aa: CASGQTFSGANVLTF
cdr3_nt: TGTGCCAGTGGACAAACCTTCTCTGGGGCCAACGTCCTGACTTTC

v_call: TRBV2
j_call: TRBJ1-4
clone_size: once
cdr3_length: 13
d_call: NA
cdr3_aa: CASSETHGEKLFF
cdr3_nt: TGTGCCAGCAGTGAAACCCACGGGGAAAAACTGTTTTTT

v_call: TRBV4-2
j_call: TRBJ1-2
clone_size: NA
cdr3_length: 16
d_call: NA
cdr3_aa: CASSQSEAGGIYGYTF
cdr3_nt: TGTGCCAGCAGCCAAAGCGAAGCGGGGGGCATCTATGGCTACACCTTC

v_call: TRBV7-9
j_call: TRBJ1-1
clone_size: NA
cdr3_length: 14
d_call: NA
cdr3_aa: CASSLEAGNTEAFF
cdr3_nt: TGTGCCAGCAGCTTAGAAGCAGGGAACACTGAAGCTTTCTTT

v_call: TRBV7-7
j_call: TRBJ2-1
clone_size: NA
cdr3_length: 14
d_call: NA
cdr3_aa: CASSLAGDRGEQFF
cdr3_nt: TGTGCCAGCAGCTTAGCGGGAGATCGCGGTGAGCAGTTCTTC

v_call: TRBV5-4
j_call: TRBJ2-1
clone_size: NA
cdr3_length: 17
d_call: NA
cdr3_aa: CASRQTAAGTPNNEQFF
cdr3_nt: TGTGCCAGCAGACAGACCGCCGCCGGGACTCCAAACAATGAGCAGTTCTTC

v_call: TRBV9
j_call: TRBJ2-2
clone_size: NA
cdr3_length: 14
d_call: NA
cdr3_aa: CASSEAANTGELFF
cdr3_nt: TGTGCCAGCAGCGAAGCGGCGAACACCGGGGAGCTGTTTTTT

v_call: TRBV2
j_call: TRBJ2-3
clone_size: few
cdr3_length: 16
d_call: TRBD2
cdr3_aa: CASSETSGGAIGTQYF
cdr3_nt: TGTGCCAGCAGTGAAACTAGCGGGGGGGCTATTGGTACGCAGTATTTT

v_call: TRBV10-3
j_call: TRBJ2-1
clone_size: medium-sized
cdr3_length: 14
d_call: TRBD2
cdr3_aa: CATRLAGAGNEQFF
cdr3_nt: TGTGCCACACGACTAGCGGGAGCGGGGAATGAGCAGTTCTTC

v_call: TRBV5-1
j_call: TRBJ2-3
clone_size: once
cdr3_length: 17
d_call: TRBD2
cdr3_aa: CASSHLQTSGSTDTQYF
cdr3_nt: TGCGCCAGCAGCCACCTCCAGACTAGCGGAAGCACAGATACGCAGTATTTT

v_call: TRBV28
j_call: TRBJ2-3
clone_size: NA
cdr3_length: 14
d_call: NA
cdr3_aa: CASSLAGKTDTQYF
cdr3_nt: TGTGCCAGCAGTTTAGCAGGGAAGACAGATACGCAGTATTTT

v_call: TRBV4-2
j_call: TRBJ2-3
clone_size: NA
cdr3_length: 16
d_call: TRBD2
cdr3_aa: CASSQEERGGLPTQYF
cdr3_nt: TGTGCCAGCAGCCAAGAAGAGCGGGGGGGCCTCCCCACGCAGTATTTT

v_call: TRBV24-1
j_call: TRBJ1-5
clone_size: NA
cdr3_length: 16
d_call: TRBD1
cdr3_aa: CATSESGTGRGQPQHF
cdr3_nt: TGTGCCACCAGTGAATCCGGGACAGGGAGAGGACAGCCCCAGCATTTT

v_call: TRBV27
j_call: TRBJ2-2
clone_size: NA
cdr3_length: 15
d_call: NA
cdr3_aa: CASSEAGPNTGELFF
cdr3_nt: TGTGCCAGCTCCGAGGCGGGACCGAACACCGGGGAGCTGTTTTTT

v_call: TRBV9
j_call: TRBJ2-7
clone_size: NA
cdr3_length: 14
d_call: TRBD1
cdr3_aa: CASSPGTVTYEQYF
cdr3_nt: TGTGCCAGCAGCCCGGGGACAGTAACCTACGAGCAGTACTTC

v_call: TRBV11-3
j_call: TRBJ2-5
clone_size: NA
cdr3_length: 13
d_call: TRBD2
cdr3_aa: CASSLTSEETQYF
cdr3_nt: TGTGCCAGCAGCCTCACTAGCGAAGAGACCCAGTACTTC

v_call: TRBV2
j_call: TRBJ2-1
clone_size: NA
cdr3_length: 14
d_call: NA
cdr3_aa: CASTRRTGYNEQFF
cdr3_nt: TGTGCCAGCACCCGCCGAACAGGGTACAATGAGCAGTTCTTC

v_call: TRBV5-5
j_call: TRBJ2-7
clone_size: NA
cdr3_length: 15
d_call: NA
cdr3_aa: CASSTGHSKTYEQYF
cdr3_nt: TGTGCCAGCAGCACGGGACACTCAAAGACCTACGAGCAGTACTTC

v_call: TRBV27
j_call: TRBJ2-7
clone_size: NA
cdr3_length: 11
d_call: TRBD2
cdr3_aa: CATTSGARQYF
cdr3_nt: TGTGCCACTACTAGCGGCGCCAGGCAGTACTTC

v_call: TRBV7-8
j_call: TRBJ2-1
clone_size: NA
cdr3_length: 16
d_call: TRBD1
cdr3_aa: CASSLLTGGLYNEQFF
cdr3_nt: TGTGCCAGCAGCTTACTTACAGGGGGCCTCTACAATGAGCAGTTCTTC